Listed here are 26 T cell receptor beta chains from one sample, sequenced in a study of CD8+ T cells in alopecia areata (dated by TCRdb to the late 2010s). The library came from the immunoSEQ multiplex PCR assay. RNA was extracted from all samples and reverse transcribed into cDNA as template for TCR sequencing. TCRdb limited this immuneACCESS table to in-frame rearrangements with V and J called. A share of clones is missing; checked studies link under half to unresolved V genes, and the rest is unexplained. This sample is represented by 200,000 to 250,000 clones; roughly 57% of them were singletons. Clones ranked in the top ten supply approximately 0.45% of the sample. The meaning of the sample's time point label: baseline before oral tofacitinib. Sequenced material: CD4+ T cells sorted from blood, taken at week 0. All receptors come from a human donor with alopecia areata.

This clone was detected only once. The V gene is TRBV30, the J gene TRBJ2-5; D uncertain. Germline V gene data show CDR1 as GTSNPN and CDR2 as SVGIG (reference sequence). The length of the CDR3 is 14 residues. V was cut by 0 bases and J by 2 bases, with 10 bases left in between. The CDR3 DNA reads as TGTGCCTGGAGTGTATTGGGCTTACAAGAGACCCAGTACTTC. Protein product: CAWSVLGLQETQYF.

A few counts support this clone. V is TRBV4-1 and J is TRBJ2-1, with 10 bases fitting TRBD2. V dropped 1 base and J dropped 2; count of bases not matched to a gene: 5. CDR1 and CDR2 from the germline V gene are MGHRA and YSYEKL. The CDR3 covers 17 residues. The CDR3 nucleotides are TGCGCCAGCAGCCAAGGAGGCAGCGGGGGGGCCTACAATGAGCAGTTCTTC. Its translation: CASSQGGSGGAYNEQFF.

This clone has a handful of counts. The rearrangement joins TRBV14 to TRBJ1-1; weak D call: TRBD1 (5 bases). CDR1 is SGHDN, CDR2 FVKESK, per germline. V was pared by 1 base and J by 10 bases, with 10 bases between. The CDR3 runs 12 residues. The DNA of the CDR3 is TGTGCCAGCAGCCAAGGACAGATTGTAGCTTTCTTT. Its protein is CASSQGQIVAFF.

The J gene is TRBJ1-2, the V gene TRBV29-1; tentatively, D is TRBD1 (5 bases). Germline assignment: CDR1 SQVTM and CDR2 ANQGSEA. Between the trimmed V and J ends, which lost 0 bases and 0 bases, there was a span of 14 bases. The CDR3 consists of 16 residues. CDR3 in amino acids: CSVEDGTGFANYGYTF. In nucleotides, the CDR3 is TGCAGCGTTGAAGATGGGACCGGGTTCGCTAACTATGGCTACACCTTC. Full variable domain (rest looked up from reference TRBV29-1 and TRBJ1-2): SAVISQKPSRDICQRGTSLTIQCQVDSQVTMMFWYRQQPGQSLTLIATANQGSEATYESGFVIDKFPISRPNLTFSTLTVSNMSPEDSSIYLCSVEDGTGFANYGYTFGSGTRLTVV.

The gene calls are TRBV30 and TRBJ1-2, with D perhaps TRBD1 (5 bases). Germline V gene sequence: CDR1 GTSNPN, CDR2 SVGIG (reference sequence). Trimming took off 8 bases at V and 4 bases at J, with 17 bases between the two ends. The CDR3 has 13 amino acids. CDR3 protein: CAGGGDPVYGYTF. As DNA, the CDR3 is TGTGCCGGTGGGGGGGACCCTGTCTATGGCTACACCTTC.

This clone was recorded a few times. V is TRBV7-6 and J is TRBJ1-1; D is unresolved. Trimming cost V 4 bases and J 2 bases, with 8 bases left between them. This CDR3 has 13 residues. Germline loops: CDR1 SGHVS, CDR2 FNYEAQ. Here the CDR3 reads CASSSAPNTEAFF. CDR3 DNA: TGTGCCAGCAGCTCGGCGCCTAACACTGAAGCTTTCTTT.

There are a few counts of this clone. Other DNA sequences in this specimen translate into the identical CDR3. The CDR3: CSVDSSGANVLTF. The CDR3 DNA reads TGCAGCGTTGATTCCTCTGGGGCCAACGTCCTGACTTTC. The chain has TRBV29-1 and TRBJ2-6; D ambiguous. This CDR3 has 13 residues. The V gene lost 3 bases and the J gene lost 0 bases, with 3 bases spanning the gap. Germline V gives CDR1 SQVTM, CDR2 ANQGSEA. The full variable domain, its missing parts supplied by reference TRBV29-1 and TRBJ2-6, is SAVISQKPSRDICQRGTSLTIQCQVDSQVTMMFWYRQQPGQSLTLIATANQGSEATYESGFVIDKFPISRPNLTFSTLTVSNMSPEDSSIYLCSVDSSGANVLTFGAGSRLTVL.

V usage is TRBV14 and J usage is TRBJ1-1, with no clear D. V shed 2 bases and J shed 4 bases, with 5 bases lying between them. The CDR3 runs to 12 residues. CDR1 is SGHDN, CDR2 FVKESK, per germline. CDR3 residues: CASSQYGTEAFF. CDR3 DNA: TGTGCCAGCAGCCAATATGGCACTGAAGCTTTCTTT.

The chain carries TRBV5-6 and TRBJ1-5; TRBD1 aligns across 9 bases. The CDR3 is 16 residues long. With V trimmed by 2 bases and J by 2 bases, 5 bases remained unmatched. Germline-derived CDR1 and CDR2 are SGHDT and YYEEEE. The CDR3: CASSFFRTGGNQPQHF. The DNA of the CDR3 is TGTGCCAGCAGCTTCTTCAGGACAGGGGGCAATCAGCCCCAGCATTTT.

The rearrangement joins TRBV25-1 to TRBJ2-2; TRBD1 aligns across 9 bases. Looked up from germline, CDR1 is MGHDK and CDR2 is SYGVNS. J lost 1 base, V lost 2 bases, and 8 bases had no gene match. CDR3 length: 18 residues. CDR3 region: CASSEDYWTGVNTGELFF. The CDR3 DNA sequence: TGTGCCAGCAGTGAAGATTATTGGACAGGGGTGAACACCGGGGAGCTGTTTTTT.

The V and J genes are TRBV30 and TRBJ2-2, with a weak D call TRBD1 (6 bases). This CDR3 has 13 amino acids. Trimming removed 5 bases from V and 1 base from J, with 8 bases in between. The V gene's germline CDR1 is GTSNPN and CDR2 SVGIG (reference sequence). The CDR3 protein is CAWLGQNTGELFF. CDR3 DNA sequence: TGTGCCTGGCTGGGACAGAACACCGGGGAGCTGTTTTTT.

V is TRBV29-1 and J is TRBJ2-7; either TRBD1 or TRBD2 may supply D (5 bases each). This CDR3 has 12 amino acids. Looked up from germline, CDR1 is SQVTM and CDR2 is ANQGSEA. V dropped 6 bases and J dropped 7 bases, with 16 bases sitting between them. CDR3 protein: CSVRGGTGEQYF. The CDR3 region has the DNA TGCAGCGTAAGGGGTGGAACGGGGGAGCAGTACTTC.

This chain connects TRBV25-1 to TRBJ2-7; perhaps TRBD1 as D (5 bases). The germline V gene has CDR1 MGHDK and CDR2 SYGVNS. The V end lost 4 bases, the J end lost 5 bases, and 18 bases lay between the germline ends. The CDR3 covers 15 residues. The CDR3 reads CASSVGVGSRDEQYF. The CDR3 region has the DNA TGTGCCAGCAGTGTAGGGGTCGGTAGTAGGGACGAGCAGTACTTC.

CDR3 region: CSVETKHTDTQYF. The CDR3 DNA reads TGCAGCGTTGAGACAAAGCACACAGATACGCAGTATTTT. The V gene is TRBV29-1, the J gene TRBJ2-3; D is undetermined. This CDR3 has 13 amino acids. The germline CDR1 and CDR2 sequences are SQVTM and ANQGSEA. Trimming left V 3 bases short and J 2 bases short, with 9 bases between.

The rearrangement uses TRBV6-6 and TRBJ1-2; TRBD1 is a possible D gene (6 bases). V lost 7 bases and J 4 bases, leaving 16 bases between the germline ends. The CDR3 is made up of 14 amino acids. The germline V gene has CDR1 MNHNY and CDR2 SVGAGI (reference sequence). The CDR3: CASTGQSPGYGYTF. CDR3 DNA sequence: TGTGCCAGCACCGGACAGAGTCCTGGCTATGGCTACACCTTC.

The chain employs TRBV18 and TRBJ1-6; unclear D gene. The CDR3 covers 14 residues. V was trimmed by 3 bases and J by 8 bases, leaving 11 bases between them. Germline-derived CDR1 and CDR2 are KGHSH and LQKENI. Here the CDR3 reads CASSPDGRDSPLHF. DNA for the CDR3: TGTGCCAGCTCACCCGACGGCCGTGATTCACCCCTCCACTTT.

This clone occurred once. The chain joins TRBV6-6 to TRBJ1-2, with a possible D match to TRBD1 (5 bases). Germline V gives CDR1 MNHNY, CDR2 SVGAGI (reference sequence). V was clipped by 7 bases and J by 9 bases, with 15 bases between them. There are 12 residues in the CDR3. The CDR3 sequence is CASTRQTMSYTF. CDR3 in DNA: TGTGCCAGCACCCGACAGACTATGAGCTACACCTTC.

CDR3 coding DNA: TGTGCCACCAGCAGAGATCTACAGAATAGCAATCAGCCCCAGCATTTT. It is translated as CATSRDLQNSNQPQHF. This chain uses TRBV15 with TRBJ1-5; D is unresolved. CDR1 LNHNV and CDR2 YYDKDF come from the germline V gene (reference sequence). V lost 0 bases to trimming and J lost 0 bases, with 9 bases between them. The CDR3 has 16 amino acids.

The rearrangement uses TRBV29-1 and TRBJ2-1; perhaps TRBD1 as D (5 bases). The CDR3 is 14 amino acids. Germline CDR1 SQVTM, CDR2 ANQGSEA. V was clipped by 2 bases and J by 7 bases, with 15 bases between them. The CDR3 DNA is TGCAGCGTTGAATGGGCAGGGCTTCGGAATGAGCAGTTCTTC. Its protein product is CSVEWAGLRNEQFF.

This clone was counted a few times. The gene calls are TRBV29-1 and TRBJ1-1; D is uncertain. V was cut by 4 bases and J by 1 base, with 4 bases left in between. Germline assignment: CDR1 SQVTM and CDR2 ANQGSEA. This CDR3 contains 11 residues. In nucleotides, the CDR3 is TGCAGCGTTGGATGGAACACTGAAGCTTTCTTT. Its translation: CSVGWNTEAFF. Complete variable domain (other parts from reference TRBV29-1 and TRBJ1-1): SAVISQKPSRDICQRGTSLTIQCQVDSQVTMMFWYRQQPGQSLTLIATANQGSEATYESGFVIDKFPISRPNLTFSTLTVSNMSPEDSSIYLCSVGWNTEAFFGQGTRLTVV.

The table lists this clone with a few counts. This chain links TRBV9 with TRBJ1-5, with a tentative D call TRBD1 (6 bases). V dropped 3 bases and J dropped 0 bases, with 13 bases sitting between them. In germline, CDR1 is SGDLS, CDR2 YYNGEE. CDR3 length: 16 amino acids. Here the CDR3 DNA reads TGTGCCAGCAGCGCGGGATCGGACAGTAGCAATCAGCCCCAGCATTTT. Translation: CASSAGSDSSNQPQHF.

The chain joins TRBV7-2 to TRBJ2-3; 8 bases are shared with TRBD2. After removal of 5 bases from V and 5 bases from J, the junction contained 15 bases not matched to a gene. Germline V lookup: CDR1 SGHTA, CDR2 FQGNSA. This CDR3 has 17 amino acids. The CDR3 bases are TGTGCCAGCAGCGACCCAATACTAGCGGAGACAAGAGATACGCAGTATTTT. Encoded protein: CASSDPILAETRDTQYF.

There are a few counts of this clone. The J gene is TRBJ1-1, the V gene TRBV30, with no clear D. Trimming removed 6 bases from V and 8 bases from J, with 13 bases in between. The CDR3 consists of 11 residues. In germline, CDR1 is GTSNPN, CDR2 SVGIG (reference sequence). CDR3 amino acids: CACSRTGEAFF. Written as DNA, the CDR3 is TGTGCCTGCTCCCGGACCGGGGAAGCTTTCTTT.

J is TRBJ2-1 and V is TRBV27, with TRBD2 matching 10 bases. Germline CDR1 reads MNHEY; CDR2 reads SMNVEV (reference sequence). J was trimmed by 5 bases and V by 5 bases; bases with no gene match: 21. The length of the CDR3 is 20 residues. In DNA, the CDR3 is TGTGCCAGCAGTCCCGGGCTAGCGGGAGTAAGGATCCAGGGGGACAATGAGCAGTTCTTC. This encodes CASSPGLAGVRIQGDNEQFF.

V gene TRBV15 combines with J gene TRBJ1-1; D is unclear. The CDR3 is 12 residues long. V lost 1 base and J 10 bases, leaving 10 bases between the germline ends. Germline loops: CDR1 LNHNV, CDR2 YYDKDF (reference sequence). CDR3 region: CATSRATGRAFF. CDR3 bases: TGTGCCACCAGCAGAGCGACGGGAAGAGCTTTCTTT.

The CDR3 DNA reads as TGTGCCAGCAGTTACCTCTGGGAGTTTTTT. The encoded protein is CASSYLWEFF. This chain connects TRBV6-5 to TRBJ1-4; D remains unclear. Germline V gene lookup returns CDR1 MNHEY and CDR2 SVGAGI. The CDR3 has 10 amino acids. V was pared by 2 bases and J by 16 bases, with 8 bases between.